This entry lists 16 T cell receptor beta chains sequenced from one sample in a study of identical twins (dated by TCRdb to the mid-2010s). The method was 5' RACE. The run used an Illumina HiSeq 2000. In-frame beta chains were kept once TCRdb had trimmed the public reads at Q25 with fastp and called clones with MiXCR. Rows are unified per CDR3 protein, each entry keeping the most common DNA and genes. The sample data list roughly 220,000 distinct CDR3 sequences, and 6.5% of these were observed just once. About 14% of the sample is held by the ten biggest clonotypes. The sample was also linked to a second study, of T cells expressing NK-cell markers.

The sample consisted of CD8+ T cells sorted from blood. These receptors originate from a woman aged 18 to 35 in good health.

Comment on this clonotype: At one boundary the junction diverges from the germline segment, which might be a read error. The J gene is TRBJ1-5, the V gene TRBV12-5; D unclear. The V gene's germline CDR1 is LGHNT and CDR2 FRNRAP. The CDR3 is 14 residues long. CDR3 residues: CASGSGYSNQPQHF. The CDR3 DNA sequence: TGTGCTAGTGGCAGCGGGTATAGCAATCAGCCTCAGCATTTT.

The rearrangement links TRBV12-3 or TRBV12-4 to TRBJ1-5; perhaps TRBD1 as D (6 bases). CDR3 length: 15 amino acids. The V end was cut by 5 bases, the J end by 4 bases, with 15 bases between. CDR3 sequence reads: CASSPEGGANQPQHF. The CDR3 DNA sequence: TGTGCCAGCAGTCCCGAGGGGGGGGCGAATCAGCCCCAGCATTTT.

This clonotype was detected ten times or more. The CDR3 nucleotides are TGTGCCACCAGAGGGACATACAGGGAGCTGTTTTTT. It codes for CATRGTYRELFF. V usage is TRBV15 and J usage is TRBJ2-2; TRBD1 might be the D (6 bases). This CDR3 is 12 amino acids long. Germline V gene lookup returns CDR1 LNHNV and CDR2 YYDKDF (reference sequence). V lost 6 bases, J lost 9 bases, and 11 bases lay in between.

A few counts support this clonotype. Here the CDR3 DNA reads TGTGCCAGCAGTTTGGATCGCAGGGGTAATGAGCAGTTCTTC. Translation gives CASSLDRRGNEQFF. The chain links TRBV27 to TRBJ2-1; TRBD1 is a possible D gene (6 bases). V lost 3 bases and J 7 bases, leaving 13 bases between the germline ends. Looked up from germline, CDR1 is MNHEY and CDR2 is SMNVEV (reference sequence). The CDR3 is made up of 14 amino acids.

The genes are TRBV29-1 and TRBJ1-2; D is unclear. Per germline, CDR1 SQVTM and CDR2 ANQGSEA. The CDR3 totals 12 residues. Trimming cost V 7 bases and J 6 bases, with 15 bases left between them. CDR3 in DNA: TGCAGCGCGTTCCAGAAGCTCCATGGCTACACCTTC. Encoded protein: CSAFQKLHGYTF.

This clonotype was detected many times. The CDR3 sequence: CASRGITDTQYF. CDR3 in DNA: TGTGCCAGCAGGGGCATCACAGATACGCAGTATTTT. V usage is TRBV6-5 and J usage is TRBJ2-3; D ambiguous. V gave up 6 bases and J gave up 2 bases, with 6 bases separating them. This CDR3 spans 12 amino acids. Germline V lookup: CDR1 MNHEY, CDR2 SVGAGI.

This clonotype showed up just a few times. The rearrangement links TRBV7-9 to TRBJ2-3; 10 nucleotides match TRBD2. The CDR3 runs 17 residues. The V gene's germline CDR1 is SEHNR and CDR2 FQNEAQ (reference sequence). V was clipped by 5 bases and J by 3 bases; unmatched bases: 11. This CDR3 is CASSRPPSGRGTDTQYF. DNA of the CDR3: TGTGCCAGCAGCCGTCCTCCTAGCGGGAGAGGTACAGATACGCAGTATTTT.

The chain couples TRBV9 to TRBJ1-1; D gene unclear. The CDR3 consists of 14 residues. V was clipped by 0 bases and J by 1 base, with 7 bases between them. Germline CDR1 reads SGDLS; CDR2 reads YYNGEE. CDR3 sequence (DNA): TGTGCCAGCAGCGTAGGGGTAGCGAACACTGAAGCTTTCTTT. As protein: CASSVGVANTEAFF.

The sample holds many counts of this clonotype. This chain connects TRBV12-3 or TRBV12-4 to TRBJ1-1; 7 nucleotides align to TRBD1. This CDR3 is built from 14 residues. The junction had 3 bases not matched to a gene; V was cut back by 1 base and J by 4 bases. CDR3 sequence reads: CASSLGPGGTEAFF. The CDR3 DNA reads TGTGCCAGCAGTTTAGGCCCAGGGGGCACTGAAGCTTTCTTT.

The J gene is TRBJ2-1, the V gene TRBV30; the D is unclear. V lost 2 bases to trimming and J lost 0 bases, with 8 bases between them. The CDR3 is made up of 14 amino acids. CDR1 is GTSNPN and CDR2 is SVGIG in the germline V gene (reference sequence). The CDR3 here is CAWSSTGSYNEQFF. The CDR3, as DNA: TGTGCCTGGAGTTCAACGGGCTCCTACAATGAGCAGTTCTTC.

This clonotype was detected ten times or more. This chain uses TRBV12-3 or TRBV12-4 with TRBJ1-2, with D perhaps TRBD1 (5 bases). The CDR3 covers 13 residues. V shed 4 bases and J shed 8 bases, with 14 bases lying between them. The CDR3 sequence is CASSWTGLEGYTF. CDR3 nucleotide sequence: TGTGCCAGCAGTTGGACGGGGCTCGAGGGCTACACCTTC.

This clonotype has more than one count but fewer than ten. V and J are TRBV11-2 and TRBJ2-7; possibly TRBD1 for D (7 bases). Per the germline V gene, CDR1 is SGHAT and CDR2 is FQNNGV. The germline V and J ends were trimmed by 4 bases and 5 bases, with 12 bases remaining between them. This CDR3 is 13 amino acids long. The CDR3 DNA reads TGTGCCAGCAGCTCCAGGGGGGCTGACGAGCAGTACTTC. Translated: CASSSRGADEQYF.

The gene calls are TRBV7-3 and TRBJ2-3; 8 bases align to TRBD2. The CDR3 has 15 residues. The germline V gene encodes CDR1 SGHTA and CDR2 FQGTGA. The junction had 8 bases not matched to a gene; V was cut back by 2 bases and J by 7 bases. The CDR3, as DNA: TGTGCCAGCAGCTTAGACGGGGGGGCATCGAATACGCAGTATTTT. It specifies CASSLDGGASNTQYF.

The table lists this clonotype with many counts. This chain links TRBV10-3 with TRBJ2-1, with TRBD2 as a possible D gene (6 bases). This CDR3 contains 14 residues. The germline CDR1 and CDR2 sequences are ENHRY and SYGVKD. Trimming pared 4 bases from V and 7 bases from J, leaving 14 bases between. The CDR3 nucleotides are TGTGCCATCAGTGGAGACGGAGGGGATAATGAGCAGTTCTTC. Translated, it gives CAISGDGGDNEQFF.

This clonotype was seen ten or more times. The genes are TRBV30 and TRBJ1-5, with TRBD1 identical over 9 bases. CDR3 length equals 15 residues. J lost 4 bases, V lost 2 bases, and 6 bases had no gene match. Germline assignment: CDR1 GTSNPN and CDR2 SVGIG (reference sequence). The CDR3 DNA sequence: TGTGCCTGGAGTATGGGACAGGGAATGAATCAGCCCCAGCATTTT. It yields the protein CAWSMGQGMNQPQHF.

The chain carries TRBV7-9 and TRBJ2-1, with a possible D match to TRBD2 (5 bases). The germline V and J ends were trimmed by 4 bases and 8 bases, with 9 bases remaining between them. This CDR3 spans 12 amino acids. Germline CDR1 reads SEHNR; CDR2 reads FQNEAQ (reference sequence). The CDR3 coding sequence is TGTGCCAGCAGCTCTTATAGCGATGAGCAGTTCTTC. Its translation is CASSSYSDEQFF.